A selection of T cell receptor beta chains follows, all from one sample in a study of graft-versus-host responses after intestinal transplantation. TCRdb keeps only in-frame clones here, not all; method: immunoSEQ multiplex PCR. The data show around 100,000 clones, 90% to 95% seen once. Their antigen targets remain unknown. Sequencing was performed on unstimulated CD8+ T cells sorted from spleen or lymph node cells, taken before transplant. The receptors come from a human donor who was the organ donor for an intestinal transplant. The conserved cysteine and the conserved F or W are not part of the CDR3 here.

v_gene	j_gene	CDR3aa
TRBV29-1	TRBJ2-1	SVDKGWGNEQF
TRBV5-1	TRBJ2-7	ASSLVGVREGLYEQY
TRBV6-6	TRBJ1-1	ASSHKPGPANTEAF
TRBV19	TRBJ2-7	ASSIEGSVWYEQY
TRBV19	TRBJ1-2	ASSIRLGGYT
TRBV16	.	ASSQLAGAYEQY
TRBV10-3	TRBJ2-6	AIKSSALGGSSGANVLT
TRBV4-1	TRBJ1-1	ASSQERANTEAF
TRBV6-1	TRBJ2-7	ASSVRGTFSYEQY
TRBV27	TRBJ1-1	ASSLAGNTEAF
TRBV6-5	TRBJ2-1	ASKTTGHEQF
TRBV11-2	TRBJ2-1	ASSPRTSGYDNEQF
TRBV19	TRBJ1-5	ASGRTSPTQPQH
TRBV4-3	TRBJ2-3	ASSQDPLAGGRDTQY
TRBV5-1	TRBJ2-7	ASSSPGQVNYRSYEQY
TRBV6-6	TRBJ2-3	ATHWTGNTDTQY
TRBV4-1	TRBJ2-3	ASSQEPAGRVTDTQY
TRBV18	TRBJ1-2	ASSPGQGGYGYT
TRBV7-9	TRBJ1-1	ASSLSPREEAF
TRBV29-1	TRBJ2-1	SVQGTSGRDNNEQF
TRBV6-6	TRBJ1-1	ASSYGAGGTEAF
TRBV7-8	TRBJ2-7	ASSLGGSGKHYEQY
TRBV2	TRBJ2-2	ASSERGNRELF
TRBV2	TRBJ2-7	ASSEGPYEQY
TRBV4-1	TRBJ2-1	ASSQDTPLAGYNEQF
TRBV7-2	TRBJ2-3	ASSLTSGSSDTQY
TRBV9	TRBJ2-7	ASSVGGRSYEQY
TRBV19	TRBJ2-1	ASSIKGNEQF
TRBV4-1	TRBJ1-5	ASSRIQAQGSLDQPQH
TRBV27	TRBJ1-2	ASSPPWGDNGYT
TRBV9	TRBJ2-7	ASSPSKVPWGEQY
TRBV4-1	TRBJ2-3	ASSQDGQVERDLTDTQY
TRBV5-6	TRBJ2-1	ATERQGNEQF
TRBV5-8	TRBJ1-5	ASSPRDIRNQPQH
TRBV7-3	TRBJ2-3	ASSWPLRSGEADTQY
TRBV20-1	TRBJ1-1	FSYLNTEAF
TRBV29-1	TRBJ1-2	SVEGYT
TRBV4-1	TRBJ2-7	ASSQDPGLGSYEQY
TRBV5-4	TRBJ1-6	ASSLEGTNSPLH
TRBV13	TRBJ2-1	ASSSRLAGNNEQF
TRBV15	TRBJ2-3	ATSREGGESTDTQY